The 5 T cell receptor beta chains given below trace back to one sample, sequenced in a study of spatial heterogeneity in lung cancer. TCRdb itself ran the 5' RACE reads through MiXCR, one entry per CDR3 protein. Of around 11,000 distinct CDR3 sequences listed, approximately 7.2% are singletons. Findings and limits, study-wide: Tumors with more nonsynonymous mutations had more expanded intratumoral alpha and beta TCRs.

No antigen has been assigned to these receptors. Time point in this sample: sample taken at primary tumor resection. Sequencing used lung tumor tissue, obtained at surgery. These receptors were obtained from a female donor with early-stage non-small cell lung cancer.

The chain carries TRBV10-3 and TRBJ2-6; perhaps D is TRBD1 or TRBD2 (6 bases each). The CDR3 runs 16 residues. Germline V gene sequence: CDR1 ENHRY, CDR2 SYGVKD. The V and J ends lost 4 bases and 4 bases respectively, with 14 bases between them. CDR3 nucleotide sequence: TGTGCCATCAGTGCGGGGGCGCTTACCGGGGCCAACGTCCTGACTTTC. Its translation is CAISAGALTGANVLTF.

This clonotype turned up a few times. The gene calls are TRBV20-1 and TRBJ2-2, with 14 bases identical to TRBD2. V dropped 2 bases and J dropped 2; count of bases not matched to a gene: 4. Germline assignment: CDR1 DFQATT and CDR2 SNEGSKA (reference sequence). The CDR3 consists of 17 residues. The CDR3: CSARPGLAGANTGELFF. CDR3 nucleotides: TGCAGTGCTAGACCGGGACTAGCGGGGGCCAACACCGGGGAGCTGTTTTTT.

This clonotype came up many times. This chain uses TRBV18 with TRBJ2-6, with TRBD1 as a possible D gene (6 bases). The CDR3 is made up of 18 amino acids. Germline assignment: CDR1 KGHSH and CDR2 LQKENI. V lost 6 bases to trimming and J lost 0 bases, with 18 bases between them. CDR3 bases: TGTGCCAGCTCCTCTATTTCAGGGGCATCCTCTGGGGCCAACGTCCTGACTTTC. It yields the protein CASSSISGASSGANVLTF.

This clonotype was counted a few times. The chain couples TRBV20-1 to TRBJ1-4, with a tentative D call TRBD1 (5 bases). Trimming removed 6 bases from V and 0 bases from J, with 14 bases in between. Germline loops: CDR1 DFQATT, CDR2 SNEGSKA (reference sequence). The CDR3 runs to 15 residues. This CDR3 reads CSAQKDSATNEKLFF. CDR3 nucleotides: TGCAGTGCCCAAAAAGACAGTGCAACTAATGAAAAACTGTTTTTT.

This clonotype was counted many times. In DNA, the CDR3 is TGCAGCGTTGTGGGGGACAGGGGTACAGATACGCAGTATTTT. Encoded protein: CSVVGDRGTDTQYF. This rearrangement joins TRBV29-1 to TRBJ2-3; the match to TRBD1 covers 10 bases. The germline V gene encodes CDR1 SQVTM and CDR2 ANQGSEA. Trimming removed 4 bases from V and 3 bases from J; junction bases left unmatched: 4. The CDR3 runs 14 residues.